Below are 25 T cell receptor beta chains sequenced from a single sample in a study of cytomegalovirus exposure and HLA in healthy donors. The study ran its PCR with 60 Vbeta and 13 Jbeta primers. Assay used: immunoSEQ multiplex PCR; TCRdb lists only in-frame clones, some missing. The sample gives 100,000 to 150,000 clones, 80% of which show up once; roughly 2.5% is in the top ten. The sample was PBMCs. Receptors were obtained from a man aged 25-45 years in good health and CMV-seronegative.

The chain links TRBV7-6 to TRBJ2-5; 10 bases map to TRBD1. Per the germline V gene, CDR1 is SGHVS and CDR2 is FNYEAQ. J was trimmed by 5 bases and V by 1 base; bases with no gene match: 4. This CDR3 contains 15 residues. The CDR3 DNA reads TGTGCCAGCAGCTTAGGACAGGGGGCTCGGGAGACCCAGTACTTC. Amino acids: CASSLGQGARETQYF.

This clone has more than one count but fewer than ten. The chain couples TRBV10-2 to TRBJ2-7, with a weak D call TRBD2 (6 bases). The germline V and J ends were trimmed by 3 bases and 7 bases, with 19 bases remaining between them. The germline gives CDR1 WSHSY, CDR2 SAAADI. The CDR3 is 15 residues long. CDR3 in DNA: TGCGCCAGCAGTGACCGCGCGGGGCTATCGGGAGAGCAGTACTTC. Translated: CASSDRAGLSGEQYF.

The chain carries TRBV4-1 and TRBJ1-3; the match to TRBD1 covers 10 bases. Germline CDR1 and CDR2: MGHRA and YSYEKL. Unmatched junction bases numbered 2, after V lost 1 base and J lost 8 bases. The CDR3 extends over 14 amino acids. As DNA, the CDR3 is TGCGCCAGCAGCCAAGGGACAGGGGGTGACACCATATATTTT. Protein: CASSQGTGGDTIYF.

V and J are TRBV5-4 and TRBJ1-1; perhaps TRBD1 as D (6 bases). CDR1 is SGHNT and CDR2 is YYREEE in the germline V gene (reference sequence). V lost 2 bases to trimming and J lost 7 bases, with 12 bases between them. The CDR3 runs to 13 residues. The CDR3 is CASSLTLQGEAFF. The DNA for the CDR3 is TGTGCCAGCAGCTTAACTTTACAGGGTGAAGCTTTCTTT.

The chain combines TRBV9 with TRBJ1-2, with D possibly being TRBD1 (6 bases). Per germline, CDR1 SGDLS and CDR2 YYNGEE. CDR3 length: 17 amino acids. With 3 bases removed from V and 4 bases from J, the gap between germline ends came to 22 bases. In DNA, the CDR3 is TGTGCCAGCAGCGAGGGGGAGGGGCCCCGTTCTGGCTATGGCTACACCTTC. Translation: CASSEGEGPRSGYGYTF. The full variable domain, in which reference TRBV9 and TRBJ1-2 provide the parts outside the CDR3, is DSGVTQTPKHLITATGQRVTLRCSPRSGDLSVYWYQQSLDQGLQFLIQYYNGEERAKGNILERFSAQQFPDLHSELNLSSLELGDSALYFCASSEGEGPRSGYGYTFGSGTRLTVV.

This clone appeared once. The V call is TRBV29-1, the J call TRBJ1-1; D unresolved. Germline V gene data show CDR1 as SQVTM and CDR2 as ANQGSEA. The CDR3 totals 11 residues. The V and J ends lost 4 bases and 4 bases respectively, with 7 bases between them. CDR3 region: CSVGPGTEAFF. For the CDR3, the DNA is TGCAGCGTTGGTCCGGGCACTGAAGCTTTCTTT. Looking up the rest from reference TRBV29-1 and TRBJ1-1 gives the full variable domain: SAVISQKPSRDICQRGTSLTIQCQVDSQVTMMFWYRQQPGQSLTLIATANQGSEATYESGFVIDKFPISRPNLTFSTLTVSNMSPEDSSIYLCSVGPGTEAFFGQGTRLTVV.

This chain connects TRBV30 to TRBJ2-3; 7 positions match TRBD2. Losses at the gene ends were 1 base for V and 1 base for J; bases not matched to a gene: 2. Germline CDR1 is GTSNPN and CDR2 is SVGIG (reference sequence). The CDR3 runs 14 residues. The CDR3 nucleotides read TGTGCCTGGAGTGGGGCGGGAGGCACAGATACGCAGTATTTT. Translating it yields CAWSGAGGTDTQYF.

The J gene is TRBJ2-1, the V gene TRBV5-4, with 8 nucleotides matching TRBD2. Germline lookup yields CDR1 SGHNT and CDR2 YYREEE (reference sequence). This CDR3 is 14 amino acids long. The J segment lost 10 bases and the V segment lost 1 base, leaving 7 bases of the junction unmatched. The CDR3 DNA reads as TGTGCCAGCAGCTTGAGAGCGGGAGCTAACGAGCAGTTCTTC. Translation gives CASSLRAGANEQFF.

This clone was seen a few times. The CDR3 coding sequence is TGTGCCAGTAGTATGACTAGCTGGGACGAGCAGTACTTC. It yields the protein CASSMTSWDEQYF. The chain joins TRBV19 to TRBJ2-7; TRBD2 aligns across 7 bases. The CDR3 consists of 13 residues. The V gene's germline CDR1 is LNHDA and CDR2 SQIVND (reference sequence). The V segment lost 3 bases and the J segment 5 bases; nucleotides outside the gene matches: 4.

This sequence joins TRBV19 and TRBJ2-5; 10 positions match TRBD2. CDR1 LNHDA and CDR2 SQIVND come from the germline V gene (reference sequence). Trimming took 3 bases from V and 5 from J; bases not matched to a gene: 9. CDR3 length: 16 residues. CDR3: CASSIASGRARETQYF. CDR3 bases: TGTGCCAGTAGTATTGCCAGCGGGAGGGCCCGGGAGACCCAGTACTTC.

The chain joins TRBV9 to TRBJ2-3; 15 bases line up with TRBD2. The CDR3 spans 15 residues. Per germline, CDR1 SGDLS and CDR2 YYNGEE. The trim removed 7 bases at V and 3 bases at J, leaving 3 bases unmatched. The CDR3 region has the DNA TGTGCCAGCGGACTAGCGGGAGGGCCTACAGATACGCAGTATTTT. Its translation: CASGLAGGPTDTQYF.

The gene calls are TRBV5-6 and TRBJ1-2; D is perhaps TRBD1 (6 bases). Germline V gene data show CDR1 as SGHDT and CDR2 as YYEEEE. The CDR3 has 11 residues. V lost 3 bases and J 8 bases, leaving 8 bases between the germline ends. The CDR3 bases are TGTGCCAGCAGCTCAGGGGTCGGCTACACCTTC. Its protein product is CASSSGVGYTF.

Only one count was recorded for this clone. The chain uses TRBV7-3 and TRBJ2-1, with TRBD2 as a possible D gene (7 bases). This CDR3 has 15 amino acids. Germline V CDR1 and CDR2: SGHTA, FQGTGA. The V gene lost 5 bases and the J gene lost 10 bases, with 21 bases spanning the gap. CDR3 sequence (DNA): TGTGCCAGCAGCAAAGGGACAAGCGGGGCGTTCGAGCAGTTCTTC. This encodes CASSKGTSGAFEQFF.

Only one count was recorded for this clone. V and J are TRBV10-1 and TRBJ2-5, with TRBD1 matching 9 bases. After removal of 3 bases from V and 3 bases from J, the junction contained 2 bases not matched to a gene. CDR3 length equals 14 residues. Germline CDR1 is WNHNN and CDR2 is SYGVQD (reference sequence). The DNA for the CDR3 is TGCGCCAGCAGTGATGGGACAGGGAAAGAGACCCAGTACTTC. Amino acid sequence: CASSDGTGKETQYF.

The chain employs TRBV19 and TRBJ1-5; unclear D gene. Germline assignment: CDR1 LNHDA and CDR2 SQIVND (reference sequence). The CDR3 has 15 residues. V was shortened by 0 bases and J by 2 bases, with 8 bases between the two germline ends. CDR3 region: CASSIDRRGNQPQHF. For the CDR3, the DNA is TGTGCCAGTAGTATAGATAGAAGAGGCAATCAGCCCCAGCATTTT.

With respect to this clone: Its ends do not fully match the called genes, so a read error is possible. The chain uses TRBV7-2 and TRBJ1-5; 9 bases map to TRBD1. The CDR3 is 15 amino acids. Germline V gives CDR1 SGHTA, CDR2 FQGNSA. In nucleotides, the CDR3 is TGTGCCAGCAGCTTAGAAGGGACAGGGATTAGGCCCCAGAATTTT. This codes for CASSLEGTGIRPQNF.

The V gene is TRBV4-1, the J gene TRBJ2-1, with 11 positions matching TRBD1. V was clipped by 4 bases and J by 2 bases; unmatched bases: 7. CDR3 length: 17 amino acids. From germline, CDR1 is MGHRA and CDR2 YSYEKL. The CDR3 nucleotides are TGCGCCAGCAGCCGATCTCTGGGACAGGGGGCCTACAATGAGCAGTTCTTC. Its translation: CASSRSLGQGAYNEQFF.

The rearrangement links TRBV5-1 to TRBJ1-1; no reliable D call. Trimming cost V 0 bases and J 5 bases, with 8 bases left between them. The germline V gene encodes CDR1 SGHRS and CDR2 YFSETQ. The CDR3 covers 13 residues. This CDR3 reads CASSLEGGTEAFF. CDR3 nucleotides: TGCGCCAGCAGCTTGGAGGGAGGGACTGAAGCTTTCTTT.

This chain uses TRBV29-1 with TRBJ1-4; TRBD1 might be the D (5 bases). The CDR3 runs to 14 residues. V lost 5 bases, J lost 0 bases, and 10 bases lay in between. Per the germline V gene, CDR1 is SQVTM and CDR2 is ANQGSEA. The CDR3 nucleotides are TGCAGCGTTACCGACAGAACAACTAATGAAAAACTGTTTTTT. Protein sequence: CSVTDRTTNEKLFF. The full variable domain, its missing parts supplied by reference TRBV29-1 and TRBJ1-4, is SAVISQKPSRDICQRGTSLTIQCQVDSQVTMMFWYRQQPGQSLTLIATANQGSEATYESGFVIDKFPISRPNLTFSTLTVSNMSPEDSSIYLCSVTDRTTNEKLFFGSGTQLSVL.

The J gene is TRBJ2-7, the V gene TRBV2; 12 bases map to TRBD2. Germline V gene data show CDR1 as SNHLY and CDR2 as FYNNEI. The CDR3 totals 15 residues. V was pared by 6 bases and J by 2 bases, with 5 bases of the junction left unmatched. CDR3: CASRRLAGEPYEQYF. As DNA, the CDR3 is TGTGCCAGCAGGCGACTAGCGGGAGAACCCTACGAGCAGTACTTC.

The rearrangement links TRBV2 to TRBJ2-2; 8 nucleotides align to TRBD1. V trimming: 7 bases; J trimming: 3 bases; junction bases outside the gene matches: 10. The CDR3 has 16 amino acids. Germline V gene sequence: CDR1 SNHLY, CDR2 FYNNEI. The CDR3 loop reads CASKPGQGAYTGELFF. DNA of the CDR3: TGTGCCAGCAAACCGGGGCAGGGGGCCTACACCGGGGAGCTGTTTTTT.

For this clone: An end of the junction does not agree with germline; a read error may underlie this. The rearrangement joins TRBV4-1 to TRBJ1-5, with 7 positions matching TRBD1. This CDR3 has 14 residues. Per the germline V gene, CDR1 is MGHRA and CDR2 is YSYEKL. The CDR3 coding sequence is TGCGCCAGCAGCCTTACAGGGGTCGTTCAGCCCCAGAATTTT. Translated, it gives CASSLTGVVQPQNF.

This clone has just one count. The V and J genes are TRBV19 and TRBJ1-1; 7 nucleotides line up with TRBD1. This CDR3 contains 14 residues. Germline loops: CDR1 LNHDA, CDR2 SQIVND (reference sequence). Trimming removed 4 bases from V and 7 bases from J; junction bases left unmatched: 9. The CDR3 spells CASSTQYTGVEAFF. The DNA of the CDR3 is TGTGCCAGTAGTACACAATATACAGGGGTTGAAGCTTTCTTT.

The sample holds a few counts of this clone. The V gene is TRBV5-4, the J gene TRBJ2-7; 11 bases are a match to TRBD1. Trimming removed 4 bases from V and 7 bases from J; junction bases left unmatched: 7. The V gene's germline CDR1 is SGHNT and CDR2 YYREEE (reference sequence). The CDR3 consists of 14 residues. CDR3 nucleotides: TGTGCCAGCAGCGACGGACAGGGGGCGCGAGAGCAGTACTTC. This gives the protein CASSDGQGAREQYF. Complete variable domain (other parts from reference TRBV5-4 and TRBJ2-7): ETGVTQSPTHLIKTRGQQVTLRCSSQSGHNTVSWYQQALGQGPQFIFQYYREEENGRGNFPPRFSGLQFPNYSSELNVNALELDDSALYLCASSDGQGAREQYFGPGTRLTVT.

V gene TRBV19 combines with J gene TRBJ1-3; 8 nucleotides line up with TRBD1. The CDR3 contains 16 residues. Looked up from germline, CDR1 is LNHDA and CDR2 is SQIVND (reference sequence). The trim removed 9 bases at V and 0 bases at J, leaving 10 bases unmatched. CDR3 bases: TGTGCCAGCGTTATCCTACAGGGGGTCTCTGGAAACACCATATATTTT. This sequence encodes CASVILQGVSGNTIYF.